The rows below give T cell receptor beta chains drawn from one sample of a study of patients and donors after allogeneic stem cell transplantation. From the RT-PCR reads, TCRdb called clonotypes with MiXCR, one entry per CDR3 protein. The sample carries around 82,000 distinct CDR3 sequences, 4% to 5% recorded once. What was sequenced was blood, either unsorted or a sorted T cell fraction (not recorded which). These receptors were collected from a human donor who was either an allogeneic HSCT recipient or a stem cell or donor lymphocyte infusion donor (not recorded which). It is not recorded whose cells these are; they may come from a transplant donor. The CDR3 runs from the conserved cysteine through the conserved F or W. The order of the fields is CDR3 protein, CDR3 DNA, D gene, clone size, J gene, V gene. A D gene is named only where the DNA matches it firmly. The size of a clone is reported for some rows only, either as once, few or many, or as a class for expanded clones.

CASSPGDGPQHF,TGTGCCAGCAGCCCAGGGGATGGTCCCCAGCATTTT,NA,few,TRBJ1-5,TRBV3-1
CASSGGDPYNEQFF,TGCGCCAGCAGCGGGGGGGATCCCTACAATGAGCAGTTCTTC,TRBD2,many,TRBJ2-1,TRBV5-1
CASSSATGWDIQYF,TGTGCCAGCAGTTCCGCTACAGGGTGGGACATTCAGTACTTC,NA,many,TRBJ2-4,TRBV27
CATRGRDGSYEQYF,TGTGCCACCAGAGGCAGGGATGGCTCCTACGAGCAGTACTTC,NA,NA,TRBJ2-7,TRBV10-3
CASSLTPGPRRTEAFF,TGTGCCAGCAGCTTAACCCCCGGGCCACGGAGGACTGAAGCTTTCTTT,NA,NA,TRBJ1-1,TRBV7-3
CASSSRAGGGSEQFF,TGTGCCAGCAGCTCAAGAGCAGGGGGCGGATCTGAGCAGTTCTTC,TRBD1,NA,TRBJ2-1,TRBV7-9
CSARVSSRDEQFF,TGCAGTGCTAGAGTTAGTAGCCGGGATGAGCAGTTCTTC,NA,many,TRBJ2-1,TRBV20-1
CASSPTPGSSYNEQFF,TGTGCCAGCAGCCCCACTCCGGGGAGCTCCTACAATGAGCAGTTCTTC,NA,many,TRBJ2-1,TRBV5-4
CATSGRTGTFGYTF,TGTGCCACCAGCGGCCGGACAGGAACTTTTGGCTACACCTTC,TRBD1,many,TRBJ1-2,TRBV15
CASSNSGRSYNEQFF,TGTGCCAGCAGTAATAGCGGGAGGTCCTACAATGAGCAGTTCTTC,TRBD2,many,TRBJ2-1,TRBV27
CATSRGESTGELFF,TGTGCCACCAGCAGGGGGGAGTCCACCGGGGAGCTGTTTTTT,NA,many,TRBJ2-2,TRBV15
CASSLSGIGREQYF,TGTGCCAGCAGCTTAAGTGGAATCGGGCGCGAGCAGTACTTC,NA,many,TRBJ2-7,TRBV7-9
CASSPDRVHGYTF,TGCGCCAGCAGCCCGGACAGGGTACATGGCTACACCTTC,TRBD1,medium-sized,TRBJ1-2,TRBV5-1
CASSLDDGWETQYF,TGCGCCAGCAGCTTGGATGACGGGTGGGAGACCCAGTACTTC,NA,many,TRBJ2-5,TRBV5-1
CASIQRGYSNSYNEQFF,TGTGCCAGCATCCAGCGGGGTTACTCGAACTCCTACAATGAGCAGTTCTTC,TRBD2,many,TRBJ2-1,TRBV6-1
CASSRDSGDGTEAFF,TGCGCCAGCAGCCGGGACAGCGGCGATGGCACTGAAGCTTTCTTT,TRBD1,many,TRBJ1-1,TRBV5-1
CASSARGLPEGYTF,TGTGCCAGCAGTGCGCGGGGACTCCCGGAGGGCTACACCTTC,NA,many,TRBJ1-2,TRBV6-1
CASSRDSSGNTIYF,TGTGCCAGCAGTCGGGACAGCTCTGGAAACACCATATATTTT,TRBD1,few,TRBJ1-3,TRBV6-1
CASSDGPLSVSSSTQYF,TGTGCCAGCAGTGACGGGCCGCTGTCGGTTTCTTCTAGTACGCAGTATTTT,NA,many,TRBJ2-3,TRBV6-4
CASSAIRVNNSPLHF,TGTGCCAGCAGCGCTATCAGAGTAAATAATTCACCCCTCCACTTT,NA,many,TRBJ1-6,TRBV2
CASSPQTDHGYTF,TGTGCCAGCTCACCACAGACAGATCATGGCTACACCTTC,NA,NA,TRBJ1-2,TRBV18
CASSGSAGVPYEQYF,TGTGCCAGCAGTGGGTCGGCGGGAGTCCCCTACGAGCAGTACTTC,TRBD2,NA,TRBJ2-7,TRBV6-1
CSASPGPGSYEQYF,TGCAGTGCTTCCCCGGGGCCCGGGAGCTACGAGCAGTACTTC,NA,many,TRBJ2-7,TRBV20-1